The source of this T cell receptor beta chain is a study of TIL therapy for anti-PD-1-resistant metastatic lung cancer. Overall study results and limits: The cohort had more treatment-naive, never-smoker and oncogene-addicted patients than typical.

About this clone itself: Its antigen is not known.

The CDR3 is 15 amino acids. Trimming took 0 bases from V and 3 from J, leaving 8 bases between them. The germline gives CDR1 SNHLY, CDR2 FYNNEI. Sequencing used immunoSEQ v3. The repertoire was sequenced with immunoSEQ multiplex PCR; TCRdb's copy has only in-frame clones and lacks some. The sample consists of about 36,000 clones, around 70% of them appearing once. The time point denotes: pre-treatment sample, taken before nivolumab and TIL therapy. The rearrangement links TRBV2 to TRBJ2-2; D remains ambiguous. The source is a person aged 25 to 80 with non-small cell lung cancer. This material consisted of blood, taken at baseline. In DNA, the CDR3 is TGTGCCAGCAGTGAAGCGCTCGGGTACACCGGGGAGCTGTTTTTT. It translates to CASSEALGYTGELFF.